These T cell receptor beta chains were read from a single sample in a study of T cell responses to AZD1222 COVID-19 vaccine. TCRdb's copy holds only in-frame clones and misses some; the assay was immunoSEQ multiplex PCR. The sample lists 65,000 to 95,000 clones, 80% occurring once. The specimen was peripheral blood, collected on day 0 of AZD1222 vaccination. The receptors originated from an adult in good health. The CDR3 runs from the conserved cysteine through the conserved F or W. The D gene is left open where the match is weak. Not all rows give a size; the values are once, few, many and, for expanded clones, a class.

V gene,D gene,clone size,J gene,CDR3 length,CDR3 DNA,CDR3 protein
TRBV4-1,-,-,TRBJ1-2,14,TGCGCCAGCAGCCAAGAAGGCGATAACTATGGCTACACCTTC,CASSQEGDNYGYTF
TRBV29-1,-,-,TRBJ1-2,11,TGCAGCGTTGACAGGGCCTCAGGCTACACCTTC,CSVDRASGYTF
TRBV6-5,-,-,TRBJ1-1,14,TGTGCCAGCAGGGGGGCAGGGATGAACACTGAAGCTTTCTTT,CASRGAGMNTEAFF
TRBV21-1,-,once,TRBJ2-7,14,TGTGCCAGCAGCAAGCGCCAGGGGAAGTACGAGCAGTACTTC,CASSKRQGKYEQYF
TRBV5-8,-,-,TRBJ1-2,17,TGTGCCAGCAGCTTGGAACTGGGATTCTACACAGGTCTTGGCTACACCTTC,CASSLELGFYTGLGYTF
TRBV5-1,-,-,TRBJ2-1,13,TGCGCCAGCAGCGACCCTAGGGGTAGTGAGCAGTTCTTC,CASSDPRGSEQFF
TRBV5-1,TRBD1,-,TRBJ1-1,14,TGCGCCAAAACAGGGGAAATCATGAACACTGAAGCTTTCTTT,CAKTGEIMNTEAFF
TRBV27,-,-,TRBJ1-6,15,TGTGCCAGCAGTTTAAGTGGACATATTAATTCACCCCTCCACTTT,CASSLSGHINSPLHF
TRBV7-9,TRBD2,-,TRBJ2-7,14,TGTGCCAGCGTACCCGGAGCGGGAATGGACGAGCAGTACTTC,CASVPGAGMDEQYF
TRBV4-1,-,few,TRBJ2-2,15,TGCGCCAGCAGCCAACCCAGACAGGCCACCGGGGAGCTGTTTTTT,CASSQPRQATGELFF
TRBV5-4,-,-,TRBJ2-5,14,TGTGCCAGCAGCTTCGGGGCGCTAGAAGAGACCCAGTACTTC,CASSFGALEETQYF
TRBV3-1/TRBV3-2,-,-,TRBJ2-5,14,TGTGCCAGCAGCCCCTGGGACAAAGAAGAGACCCAGTACTTC,CASSPWDKEETQYF
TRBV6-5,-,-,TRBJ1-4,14,TGTGCCAGCAGCCAGGGTCAGGCGGATGAAAAACTGTTTTTT,CASSQGQADEKLFF
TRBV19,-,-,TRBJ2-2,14,TGTGCCAGTAGTATTGGGGAGAACACCGGGGAGCTGTTTTTT,CASSIGENTGELFF
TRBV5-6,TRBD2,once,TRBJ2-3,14,TGTGCCAGCAGCTTGGGCGGGGGAAAAGATACGCAGTATTTT,CASSLGGGKDTQYF
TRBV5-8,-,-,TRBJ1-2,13,TGTGCCAGCAGCTTGGTTGTGGACGCGGGCTACACCTTC,CASSLVVDAGYTF